This passage covers 32 T cell receptor beta chains from one sample sequenced in a study of cytomegalovirus exposure and HLA in healthy donors (dated by TCRdb to 2016 to 2017). Receptor libraries were prepared by the immunoSEQ multiplex PCR assay. For the multiplex PCR, a mixture combining 60 forward primers for TCR Vbeta segments and 13 reverse primers for TCR Jbeta segments was used. Imported from immuneACCESS, the table was reduced by TCRdb to in-frame sequences with V and J called. These copies leave out some clones; in studies compared against another copy, an unresolved V gene accounts for under half, and the cause of the remainder is not known. In this sample the table shows some 190,000 clones, roughly 83% of which occur a single time. The ten largest clones add up to roughly 1.6% of the sample. The specimen was PBMCs. The source is a woman in her fifties or sixties in good health and CMV-seronegative.

V is TRBV7-2 and J is TRBJ2-7; 9 bases are a match to TRBD1. The CDR3 runs to 15 residues. Looked up from germline, CDR1 is SGHTA and CDR2 is FQGNSA. V trimming: 4 bases; J trimming: 2 bases; junction bases outside the gene matches: 6. Here the CDR3 reads CASSSRTGAAYEQYF. The CDR3 DNA is TGTGCCAGCAGCTCCCGGACAGGGGCGGCCTACGAGCAGTACTTC.

The chain couples TRBV9 to TRBJ2-2, with 7 bases that match TRBD1. Trimming at V came to 2 bases and at J to 2 bases, leaving 9 bases not matched to a gene. The CDR3 totals 17 residues. CDR1 SGDLS and CDR2 YYNGEE come from the germline V gene. CDR3 coding DNA: TGTGCCAGCAGCGTCGGGAAGGGGGCCATTAACACCGGGGAGCTGTTTTTT. Translation: CASSVGKGAINTGELFF. The full variable domain, in which reference TRBV9 and TRBJ2-2 provide the parts outside the CDR3, is DSGVTQTPKHLITATGQRVTLRCSPRSGDLSVYWYQQSLDQGLQFLIQYYNGEERAKGNILERFSAQQFPDLHSELNLSSLELGDSALYFCASSVGKGAINTGELFFGEGSRLTVL.

The chain has TRBV19 and TRBJ1-5, with 8 nucleotides matching TRBD1. With V trimmed by 2 bases and J by 3 bases, 6 bases remained unmatched. This CDR3 is built from 16 residues. Germline assignment: CDR1 LNHDA and CDR2 SQIVND (reference sequence). The CDR3: CASSIRRTGNNQPQHF. Written as DNA, the CDR3 is TGTGCCAGTAGTATACGTAGGACAGGGAACAATCAGCCCCAGCATTTT.

This chain links TRBV5-1 with TRBJ1-1, with TRBD1 identical over 7 bases. Germline CDR1 SGHRS, CDR2 YFSETQ. After removal of 1 base from V and 6 bases from J, the junction contained 9 bases not matched to a gene. The CDR3 loop spans 15 amino acids. In nucleotides, the CDR3 is TGCGCCAGCAGCTTGTTGCGACAGGGTGCCCCTGAAGCTTTCTTT. It specifies CASSLLRQGAPEAFF. Supplemented by reference TRBV5-1 and TRBJ1-1, the full variable domain reads KAGVTQTPRYLIKTRGQQVTLSCSPISGHRSVSWYQQTPGQGLQFLFEYFSETQRNKGNFPGRFSGRQFSNSRSEMNVSTLELGDSALYLCASSLLRQGAPEAFFGQGTRLTVV.

The V call is TRBV5-8, the J call TRBJ2-1; perhaps TRBD2 as D (5 bases). The CDR3 sequence is 12 residues long. With 5 bases removed from V and 9 bases from J, the gap between germline ends came to 12 bases. Per the germline V gene, CDR1 is SGHTS and CDR2 is YDEGEE. The CDR3 DNA is TGTGCCAGCAGAGGACTGTGGGCTGAGCAGTTCTTC. Translating it yields CASRGLWAEQFF.

The rearrangement uses TRBV5-8 and TRBJ2-3; TRBD2 matches at 10 bases. Germline CDR1 SGHTS, CDR2 YDEGEE. V was pared by 4 bases and J by 2 bases, with 19 bases of the junction left unmatched. The CDR3 extends over 20 amino acids. The CDR3 loop reads CASSGGTDSTLAGNTDTQYF. As DNA, the CDR3 is TGTGCCAGCAGCGGGGGGACCGATAGCACACTAGCGGGAAACACAGATACGCAGTATTTT.

The chain links TRBV18 to TRBJ1-1, with D possibly matching TRBD1 (5 bases). The germline gives CDR1 KGHSH, CDR2 LQKENI. The CDR3 covers 16 residues. Trimming pared 2 bases from V and 4 bases from J, leaving 17 bases between. The CDR3 DNA reads as TGTGCCAGCTCACCAAGGAGGGGCCGGGGAGGCACTGAAGCTTTCTTT. Translating gives CASSPRRGRGGTEAFF.

This chain joins TRBV15 and TRBJ1-1; 8 positions agree with TRBD1. In germline, CDR1 is LNHNV, CDR2 YYDKDF (reference sequence). This CDR3 spans 17 amino acids. V shed 0 bases, J shed 1 base, and the junction held 7 bases outside the gene matches. CDR3 sequence: CATSRDGLGTGNTEAFF. The CDR3 nucleotides are TGTGCCACCAGCAGAGACGGACTGGGGACAGGGAACACTGAAGCTTTCTTT. The full variable domain, in which reference TRBV15 and TRBJ1-1 provide the parts outside the CDR3, is DAMVIQNPRYQVTQFGKPVTLSCSQTLNHNVMYWYQQKSSQAPKLLFHYYDKDFNNEADTPDNFQSRRPNTSFCFLDIRSPGLGDTAMYLCATSRDGLGTGNTEAFFGQGTRLTVV.

Written as DNA, the CDR3 is TGTGCCAGCAGTGCCCGAGGGGCGGGGAGCACTGAAGCTTTCTTT. It encodes CASSARGAGSTEAFF. V usage is TRBV27 and J usage is TRBJ1-1; maybe TRBD1 (5 bases). Germline V gene data show CDR1 as MNHEY and CDR2 as SMNVEV (reference sequence). This CDR3 spans 15 amino acids. V lost 5 bases, J lost 4 bases, and 17 bases lay in between.

The chain links TRBV6-5 to TRBJ2-2; no reliable D call. The V end was cut by 5 bases, the J end by 4 bases, with 5 bases between. CDR3 length: 12 amino acids. CDR1 and CDR2 (germline): MNHEY, SVGAGI. The CDR3 DNA reads TGTGCCAGCAGTACTCCCACCGGGGAGCTGTTTTTT. Protein: CASSTPTGELFF.

The chain joins TRBV15 to TRBJ1-3, with TRBD1 identical over 7 bases. This CDR3 comprises 15 residues. J lost 0 bases, V lost 4 bases, and 3 bases had no gene match. CDR1 and CDR2 (germline): LNHNV, YYDKDF (reference sequence). In DNA, the CDR3 is TGTGCCACCAGCACGGGACAGCACTCTGGAAACACCATATATTTT. Its protein is CATSTGQHSGNTIYF.

The V gene is TRBV5-8, the J gene TRBJ2-3; possible D gene TRBD2, 5 bases. The CDR3 is made up of 15 amino acids. The V gene lost 0 bases and the J gene lost 8 bases, with 16 bases spanning the gap. The germline V gene has CDR1 SGHTS and CDR2 YDEGEE. The CDR3 region has the DNA TGTGCCAGCAGCTTGGAGGCCCCGGCCGAGGGTACGCAGTATTTT. Its translation is CASSLEAPAEGTQYF.

The genes are TRBV11-2 and TRBJ2-7, with TRBD2 identical over 8 bases. This CDR3 is 16 amino acids long. Germline V CDR1 and CDR2: SGHAT, FQNNGV. V trimming: 0 bases; J trimming: 0 bases; junction bases outside the gene matches: 4. The CDR3 loop reads CASSLESGRSSYEQYF. The CDR3 DNA is TGTGCCAGCAGCTTAGAAAGCGGGAGAAGCTCCTACGAGCAGTACTTC. The full variable domain, rest sourced from reference TRBV11-2 and TRBJ2-7, is EAGVAQSPRYKIIEKRQSVAFWCNPISGHATLYWYQQILGQGPKLLIQFQNNGVVDDSQLPKDRFSAERLKGVDSTLKIQPAKLEDSAVYLCASSLESGRSSYEQYFGPGTRLTVT.

The chain couples TRBV6-5 to TRBJ1-5; the D is unclear. The CDR3 loop spans 13 amino acids. V gave up 5 bases and J gave up 4 bases, with 9 bases separating them. Germline CDR1 is MNHEY and CDR2 is SVGAGI. CDR3: CASSHRENQPQHF. CDR3 nucleotide sequence: TGTGCCAGCAGTCACAGAGAGAATCAGCCCCAGCATTTT.

This clone was counted between two and nine times. The chain carries TRBV7-6 and TRBJ2-1; possibly TRBD1 for D (8 bases). V shed 5 bases and J shed 10 bases, with 15 bases lying between them. From germline, CDR1 is SGHVS and CDR2 FNYEAQ. This CDR3 region has 13 residues. The CDR3 DNA follows: TGTGCCAGCAGCCTCTCACAGGGGGGGGAGCAGTTCTTC. It encodes CASSLSQGGEQFF. Filled out from reference TRBV7-6 and TRBJ2-1, the complete variable domain reads GAGVSQSPRYKVTKRGQDVALRCDPISGHVSLYWYRQALGQGPEFLTYFNYEAQQDKSGLPNDRFSAERPEGSISTLTIQRTEQRDSAMYRCASSLSQGGEQFFGPGTRLTVL.

The V and J genes are TRBV4-2 and TRBJ1-2; D is possibly TRBD1 (6 bases). Per the germline V gene, CDR1 is LGHNA and CDR2 is YNFKEQ. The ends were cut back, 1 base at V and 4 bases at J, with 13 bases in the middle. The CDR3 sequence is 15 residues long. CDR3 nucleotide sequence: TGTGCCAGCAGCCAAGCAAGGACAGCCGCCTATGGCTACACCTTC. Amino acids: CASSQARTAAYGYTF.

This sequence joins TRBV5-1 and TRBJ2-2; 10 nucleotides align to TRBD2. V was clipped by 2 bases and J by 5 bases; unmatched bases: 3. This CDR3 comprises 15 residues. Germline loops: CDR1 SGHRS, CDR2 YFSETQ. In DNA form, the CDR3 reads TGCGCCAGCAGCTTTCTAGCGGGAGCTACCGGGGAGCTGTTTTTT. Translating it yields CASSFLAGATGELFF.

The V call is TRBV5-1, the J call TRBJ2-2; 12 nucleotides agree with TRBD2. With 3 bases clipped from V and 0 bases from J, the junction kept 6 bases outside the gene matches. The germline V gene encodes CDR1 SGHRS and CDR2 YFSETQ. The length of the CDR3 is 18 residues. CDR3 loop: CASSSGLAGPANTGELFF. The CDR3 coding sequence is TGCGCCAGCAGCTCTGGACTAGCGGGGCCCGCGAACACCGGGGAGCTGTTTTTT.

The chain uses TRBV5-1 and TRBJ2-1; possible D gene TRBD2, 6 bases. Trimming stripped 0 bases from V and 4 bases from J, with 8 bases between. The CDR3 extends over 14 amino acids. Germline V gene sequence: CDR1 SGHRS, CDR2 YFSETQ. CDR3: CASSLDAGYNEQFF. In nucleotides, the CDR3 is TGCGCCAGCAGCTTGGATGCGGGGTACAATGAGCAGTTCTTC.

The CDR3 reads CASRPTGVVAGTPRRETQYF. The CDR3 DNA reads as TGCGCCAGCAGACCCACAGGGGTTGTAGCGGGAACCCCTAGGCGGGAGACCCAGTACTTC. The chain is built from TRBV5-1 and TRBJ2-5; TRBD2 might be the D (8 bases). The CDR3 length is 20 residues. With 5 bases removed from V and 5 bases from J, the gap between germline ends came to 34 bases. Looked up from germline, CDR1 is SGHRS and CDR2 is YFSETQ.

The J gene is TRBJ1-6, the V gene TRBV4-1; TRBD1 matches at 9 bases. This CDR3 has 16 amino acids. The germline CDR1 and CDR2 sequences are MGHRA and YSYEKL. Unmatched junction bases numbered 3, after V lost 0 bases and J lost 6 bases. CDR3 in amino acids: CASSQDQTGGNSPLHF. CDR3 bases: TGCGCCAGCAGCCAAGATCAGACAGGGGGTAATTCACCCCTCCACTTT.

The V and J genes are TRBV7-3 and TRBJ2-7; perhaps TRBD2 as D (6 bases). V lost 3 bases and J lost 2, with 8 bases in between. The V gene's germline CDR1 is SGHTA and CDR2 FQGTGA. CDR3 length: 13 residues. CDR3 residues: CASSLGGTYEQYF. The CDR3 DNA follows: TGTGCCAGCAGCTTGGGGGGTACCTACGAGCAGTACTTC.

The chain carries TRBV2 and TRBJ1-4, with 8 nucleotides matching TRBD1. With 9 bases clipped from V and 5 bases from J, the junction kept 5 bases outside the gene matches. The CDR3 is 13 residues long. Per germline, CDR1 SNHLY and CDR2 FYNNEI. The CDR3 sequence: CASHGQGNEKLFF. CDR3 in DNA: TGTGCCAGTCACGGACAGGGAAATGAAAAACTGTTTTTT.

This clone was seen a single time. The junction and the germline gene differ at one end; a read error may be behind it. This chain uses TRBV7-9 with TRBJ1-1, with D hard to call. Germline V gives CDR1 SEHNR, CDR2 FQNEAQ (reference sequence). This CDR3 comprises 15 residues. CDR3 DNA: TGTTCCAGCAGCTCCGGCGAGGTAGGAAACACTGAAGCTTTCTTT. This sequence encodes CSSSSGEVGNTEAFF.

Only a few counts were recorded for this clone. J is TRBJ2-3 and V is TRBV5-6, with D uncertain. V dropped 0 bases and J dropped 6 bases, with 11 bases sitting between them. The CDR3 has 14 residues. CDR1 is SGHDT, CDR2 YYEEEE, per germline. CDR3 loop: CASSLVVGEDTQYF. CDR3 nucleotide sequence: TGTGCCAGCAGCTTGGTGGTAGGAGAGGATACGCAGTATTTT.

The DNA of the CDR3 is TGTGCCACCAGGGCAGGGATTCGGGAGCAGTACTTC. Translation gives CATRAGIREQYF. The chain couples TRBV2 to TRBJ2-5, with D possibly TRBD2 on 6 matching bases. The germline V gene has CDR1 SNHLY and CDR2 FYNNEI. V lost 10 bases and J 11 bases, leaving 20 bases between the germline ends. CDR3 length equals 12 residues.

V gene TRBV19 combines with J gene TRBJ1-6; 9 nucleotides line up with TRBD1. The CDR3 consists of 14 residues. CDR1 is LNHDA, CDR2 SQIVND, per germline (reference sequence). J lost 8 bases, V lost 4 bases, and 3 bases had no gene match. CDR3 region: CASSRQGEDSPLHF. CDR3 bases: TGTGCCAGTAGTAGACAGGGGGAAGATTCACCCCTCCACTTT.

This clone appeared a few times. This chain connects TRBV19 to TRBJ1-2, with TRBD1 as a possible D gene (6 bases). Trimming took off 5 bases at V and 5 bases at J, with 9 bases between the two ends. CDR1 LNHDA and CDR2 SQIVND come from the germline V gene (reference sequence). The CDR3 has 12 residues. The CDR3 DNA reads TGTGCCAGTAGTGACAGGCCATATGGCTACACCTTC. Translated, it gives CASSDRPYGYTF. Complete variable domain (other parts from reference TRBV19 and TRBJ1-2): DGGITQSPKYLFRKEGQNVTLSCEQNLNHDAMYWYRQDPGQGLRLIYYSQIVNDFQKGDIAEGYSVSREKKESFPLTVTSAQKNPTAFYLCASSDRPYGYTFGSGTRLTVV.

This clone was counted a single time. V and J are TRBV7-9 and TRBJ2-7; weak D call: TRBD1 (5 bases). The CDR3 contains 14 residues. CDR1 is SEHNR, CDR2 FQNEAQ, per germline (reference sequence). Trimming pared 3 bases from V and 2 bases from J, leaving 11 bases between. CDR3 amino acids: CASSFIDSAYEQYF. CDR3 sequence (DNA): TGTGCCAGCAGCTTTATAGACAGTGCCTACGAGCAGTACTTC.

The gene calls are TRBV29-1 and TRBJ1-2; TRBD1 aligns across 9 bases. With V trimmed by 3 bases and J by 4 bases, 9 bases remained unmatched. The CDR3 has 15 residues. The V gene's germline CDR1 is SQVTM and CDR2 ANQGSEA. The CDR3 loop is CSVDRIGTGIYGYTF. The CDR3 DNA is TGCAGCGTTGATAGAATTGGGACAGGGATCTATGGCTACACCTTC.

The chain combines TRBV6-6 with TRBJ2-7; TRBD2 matches 7 bases. This CDR3 region has 15 residues. Germline lookup yields CDR1 MNHNY and CDR2 SVGAGI (reference sequence). The trim removed 0 bases at V and 3 bases at J, leaving 5 bases unmatched. The CDR3 loop reads CASSYSGGLDYEQYF. The DNA for the CDR3 is TGTGCCAGCAGTTACTCGGGAGGGTTAGACTACGAGCAGTACTTC.

This clone was counted once. CDR3 loop: CASSSTGTGHTGELFF. The CDR3 DNA reads TGTGCCAGCAGCTCGACGGGGACAGGGCACACCGGGGAGCTGTTTTTT. The chain combines TRBV5-4 with TRBJ2-2; 9 nucleotides align to TRBD1. V shed 3 bases, J shed 3 bases, and the junction held 6 bases outside the gene matches. Per germline, CDR1 SGHNT and CDR2 YYREEE (reference sequence). The CDR3 covers 16 residues.